The sequence of this T cell receptor beta chain was determined in a study of T cells in localized non-small cell lung cancer. Study findings and constraints: There was higher T cell clonality in uninvolved adjacent lung than in tumor, and it was highest there. Among the top 100 tumor clones, a median around 50 appeared in adjacent lung.

Clones were sequenced by immunoSEQ multiplex PCR, and TCRdb holds only the in-frame ones, with some missing. The sample has tens of thousands of clones, around nine tenths seen once; the top ten hold about 6.6%. A word on this clone: Its antigen is not known.

CDR3 length equals 13 residues. The germline V and J ends were trimmed by 0 bases and 4 bases, with 7 bases remaining between them. Germline V gives CDR1 SGHRS, CDR2 YFSETQ. The receptor was isolated from a female donor aged 60 or older with stage I lung adenocarcinoma. This sample comprised peripheral blood, obtained before any cancer treatment. J is TRBJ2-5 and V is TRBV5-1, with unresolved D. CDR3 DNA sequence: TGCGCCAGCAGCTTGGTATTAGGAGAGACCCAGTACTTC. Encoded protein: CASSLVLGETQYF.